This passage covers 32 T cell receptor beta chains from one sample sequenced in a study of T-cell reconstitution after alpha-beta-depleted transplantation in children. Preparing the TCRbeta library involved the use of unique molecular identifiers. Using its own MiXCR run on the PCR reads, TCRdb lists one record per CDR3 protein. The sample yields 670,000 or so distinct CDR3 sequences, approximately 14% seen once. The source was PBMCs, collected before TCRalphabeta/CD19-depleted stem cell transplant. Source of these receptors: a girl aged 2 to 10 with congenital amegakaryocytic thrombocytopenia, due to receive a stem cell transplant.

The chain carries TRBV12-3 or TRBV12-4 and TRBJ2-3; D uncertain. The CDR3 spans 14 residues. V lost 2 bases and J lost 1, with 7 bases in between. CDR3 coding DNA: TGTGCCAGCAGTTTAATGGCGGGCACAGATACGCAGTATTTT. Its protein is CASSLMAGTDTQYF.

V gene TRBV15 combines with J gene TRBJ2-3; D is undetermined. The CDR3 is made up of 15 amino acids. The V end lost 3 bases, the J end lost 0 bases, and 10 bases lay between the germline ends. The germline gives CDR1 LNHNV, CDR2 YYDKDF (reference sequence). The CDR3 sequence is CATSSSGVSTDTQYF. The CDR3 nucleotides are TGTGCCACCAGCAGTAGTGGGGTTAGCACAGATACGCAGTATTTT. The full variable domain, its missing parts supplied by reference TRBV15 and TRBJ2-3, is DAMVIQNPRYQVTQFGKPVTLSCSQTLNHNVMYWYQQKSSQAPKLLFHYYDKDFNNEADTPDNFQSRRPNTSFCFLDIRSPGLGDTAMYLCATSSSGVSTDTQYFGPGTRLTVL.

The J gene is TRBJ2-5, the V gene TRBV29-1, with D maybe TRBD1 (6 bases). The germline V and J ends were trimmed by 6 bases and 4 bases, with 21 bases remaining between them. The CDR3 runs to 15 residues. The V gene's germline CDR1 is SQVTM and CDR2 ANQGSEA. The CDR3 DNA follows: TGCAGCGTCCATGATGGGGGCAGGGGCCGAGAGACCCAGTACTTC. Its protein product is CSVHDGGRGRETQYF.

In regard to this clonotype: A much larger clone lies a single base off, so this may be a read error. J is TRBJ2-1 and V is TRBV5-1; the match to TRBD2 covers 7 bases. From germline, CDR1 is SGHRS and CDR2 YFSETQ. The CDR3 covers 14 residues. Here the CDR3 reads CVSSLLSGQNEQFF. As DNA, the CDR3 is TGCGTCAGCAGCCTTCTTAGCGGGCAAAATGAGCAGTTCTTC.

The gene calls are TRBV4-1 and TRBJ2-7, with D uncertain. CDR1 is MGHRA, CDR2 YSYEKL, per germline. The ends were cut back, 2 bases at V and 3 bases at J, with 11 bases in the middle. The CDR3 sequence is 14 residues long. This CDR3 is CASSQMRTNYEQYF. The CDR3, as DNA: TGCGCCAGCAGCCAAATGAGGACGAACTACGAGCAGTACTTC.

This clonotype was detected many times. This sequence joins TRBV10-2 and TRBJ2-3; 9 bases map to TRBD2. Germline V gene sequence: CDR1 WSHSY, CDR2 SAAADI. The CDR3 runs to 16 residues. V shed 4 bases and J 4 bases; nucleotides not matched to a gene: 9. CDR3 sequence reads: CASSVSGRKVPDTQYF. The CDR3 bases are TGCGCCAGCAGTGTTAGCGGGAGAAAGGTACCAGATACGCAGTATTTT.

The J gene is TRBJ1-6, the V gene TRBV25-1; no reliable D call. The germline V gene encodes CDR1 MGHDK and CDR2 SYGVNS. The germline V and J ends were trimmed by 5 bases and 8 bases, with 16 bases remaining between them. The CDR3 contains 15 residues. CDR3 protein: CASSLGLGMDSPLHF. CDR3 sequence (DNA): TGTGCCAGCAGTCTCGGGCTCGGGATGGATTCACCCCTCCACTTT.

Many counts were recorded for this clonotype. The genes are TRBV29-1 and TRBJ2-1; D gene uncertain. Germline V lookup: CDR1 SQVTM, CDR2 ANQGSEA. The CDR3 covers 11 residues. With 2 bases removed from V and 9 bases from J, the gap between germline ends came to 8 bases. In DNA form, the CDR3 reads TGCAGCGTTGAAATCGGATTTGAGCAGTTCTTC. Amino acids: CSVEIGFEQFF.

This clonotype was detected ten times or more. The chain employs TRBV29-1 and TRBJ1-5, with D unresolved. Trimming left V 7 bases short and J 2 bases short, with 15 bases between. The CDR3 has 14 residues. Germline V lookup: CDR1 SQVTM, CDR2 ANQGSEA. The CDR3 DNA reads TGCAGCGCCGCAATGGGAGGAGGCAATCAGCCCCAGCATTTT. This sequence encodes CSAAMGGGNQPQHF.

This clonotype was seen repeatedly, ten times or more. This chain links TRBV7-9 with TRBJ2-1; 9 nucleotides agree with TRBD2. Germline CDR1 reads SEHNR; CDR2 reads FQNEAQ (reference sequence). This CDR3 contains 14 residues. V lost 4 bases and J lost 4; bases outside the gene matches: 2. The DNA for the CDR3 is TGTGCCAGCAGCTCTCTAGCGGGATACAATGAGCAGTTCTTC. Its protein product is CASSSLAGYNEQFF.

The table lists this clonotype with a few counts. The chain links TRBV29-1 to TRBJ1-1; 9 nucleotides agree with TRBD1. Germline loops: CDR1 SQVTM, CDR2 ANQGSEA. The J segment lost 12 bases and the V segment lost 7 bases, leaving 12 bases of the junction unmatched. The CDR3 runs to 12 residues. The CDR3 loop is CSALPGTGTSFF. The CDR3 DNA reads TGCAGCGCTTTGCCTGGGACAGGGACTTCTTTCTTT.

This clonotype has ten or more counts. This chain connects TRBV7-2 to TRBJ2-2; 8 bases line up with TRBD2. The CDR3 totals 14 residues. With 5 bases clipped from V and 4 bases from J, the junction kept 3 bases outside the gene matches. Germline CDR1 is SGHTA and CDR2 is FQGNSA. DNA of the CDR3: TGTGCCAGCAGCCGGGAGGGTTTCACCGGGGAGCTGTTTTTT. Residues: CASSREGFTGELFF. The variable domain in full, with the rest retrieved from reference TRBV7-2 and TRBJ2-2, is GAGVSQSPSNKVTEKGKDVELRCDPISGHTALYWYRQSLGQGLEFLIYFQGNSAPDKSGLPSDRFSAERTGGSVSTLTIQRTQQEDSAVYLCASSREGFTGELFFGEGSRLTVL.

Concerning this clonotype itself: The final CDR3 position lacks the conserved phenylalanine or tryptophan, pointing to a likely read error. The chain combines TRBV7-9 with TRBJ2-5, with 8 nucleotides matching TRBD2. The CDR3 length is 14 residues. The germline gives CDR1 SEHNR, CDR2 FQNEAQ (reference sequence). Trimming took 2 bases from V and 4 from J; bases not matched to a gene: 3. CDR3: CASSLRLARETQYI. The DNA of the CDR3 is TGTGCCAGCAGCTTAAGACTAGCGCGAGAGACCCAGTACATC.

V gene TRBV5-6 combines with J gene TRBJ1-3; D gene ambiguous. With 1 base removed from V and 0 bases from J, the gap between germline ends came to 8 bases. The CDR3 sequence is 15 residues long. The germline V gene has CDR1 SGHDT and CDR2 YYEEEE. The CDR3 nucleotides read TGTGCCAGCAGCTTGTCGCCGGTCTCTGGAAACACCATATATTTT. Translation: CASSLSPVSGNTIYF.

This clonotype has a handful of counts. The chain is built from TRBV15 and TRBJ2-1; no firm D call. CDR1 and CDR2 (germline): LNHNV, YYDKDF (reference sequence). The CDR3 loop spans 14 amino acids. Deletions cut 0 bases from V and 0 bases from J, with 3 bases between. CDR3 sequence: CATSRDRSYNEQFF. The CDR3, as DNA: TGTGCCACCAGCAGAGACCGCTCCTACAATGAGCAGTTCTTC.

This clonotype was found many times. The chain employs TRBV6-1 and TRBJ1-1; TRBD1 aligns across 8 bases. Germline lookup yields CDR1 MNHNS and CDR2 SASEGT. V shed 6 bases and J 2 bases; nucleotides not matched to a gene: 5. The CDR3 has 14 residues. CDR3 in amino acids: CASRPGQVNTEAFF. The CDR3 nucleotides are TGTGCCAGCAGGCCGGGACAGGTTAACACTGAAGCTTTCTTT.

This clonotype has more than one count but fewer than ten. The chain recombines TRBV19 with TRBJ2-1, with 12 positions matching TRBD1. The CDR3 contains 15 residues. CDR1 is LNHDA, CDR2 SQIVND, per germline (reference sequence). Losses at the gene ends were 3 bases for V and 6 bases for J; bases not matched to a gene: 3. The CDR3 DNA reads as TGTGCCAGTAGTATGGGACAGGGGGCTGGCAATGAGCAGTTCTTC. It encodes CASSMGQGAGNEQFF.

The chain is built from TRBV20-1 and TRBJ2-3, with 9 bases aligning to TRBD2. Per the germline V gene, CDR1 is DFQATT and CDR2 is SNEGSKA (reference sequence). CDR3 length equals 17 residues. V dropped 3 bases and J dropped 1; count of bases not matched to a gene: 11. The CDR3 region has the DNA TGCAGTGCTAGCGGGATCGGGGTAGCGGGGGGCACAGATACGCAGTATTTT. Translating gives CSASGIGVAGGTDTQYF.

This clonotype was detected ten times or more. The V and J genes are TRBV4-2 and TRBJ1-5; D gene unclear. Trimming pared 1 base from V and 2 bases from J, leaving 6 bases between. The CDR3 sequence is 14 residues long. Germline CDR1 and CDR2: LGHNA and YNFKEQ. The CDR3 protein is CASSQGGRNQPQHF. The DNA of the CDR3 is TGTGCCAGCAGCCAAGGAGGTCGCAATCAGCCCCAGCATTTT.

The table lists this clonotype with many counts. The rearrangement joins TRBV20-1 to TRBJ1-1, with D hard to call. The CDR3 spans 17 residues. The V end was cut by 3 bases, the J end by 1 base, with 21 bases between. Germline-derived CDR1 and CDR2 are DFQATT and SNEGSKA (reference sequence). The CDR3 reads CSASMWGLTSRNTEAFF. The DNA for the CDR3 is TGCAGTGCTAGTATGTGGGGATTGACAAGCAGGAACACTGAAGCTTTCTTT.

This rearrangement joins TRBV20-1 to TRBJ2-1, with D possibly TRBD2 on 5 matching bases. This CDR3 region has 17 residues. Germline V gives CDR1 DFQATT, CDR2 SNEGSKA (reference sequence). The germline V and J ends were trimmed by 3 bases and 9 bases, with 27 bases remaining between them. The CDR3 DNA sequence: TGCAGTGCTAGTGTCGCTAAGACTAACATGGGCTCGGCTGAGCAGTTCTTC. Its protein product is CSASVAKTNMGSAEQFF.

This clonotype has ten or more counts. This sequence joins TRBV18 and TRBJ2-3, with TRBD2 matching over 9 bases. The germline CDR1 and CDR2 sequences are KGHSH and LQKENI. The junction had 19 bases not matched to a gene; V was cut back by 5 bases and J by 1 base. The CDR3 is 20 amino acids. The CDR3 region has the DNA TGTGCCAGCTCATCCCGTTTTGTATTAGCGGGAGAGCTGGGCACAGATACGCAGTATTTT. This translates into CASSSRFVLAGELGTDTQYF. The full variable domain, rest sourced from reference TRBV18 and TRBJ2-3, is NAGVMQNPRHLVRRRGQEARLRCSPMKGHSHVYWYRQLPEEGLKFMVYLQKENIIDESGMPKERFSAEFPKEGPSILRIQQVVRGDSAAYFCASSSRFVLAGELGTDTQYFGPGTRLTVL.

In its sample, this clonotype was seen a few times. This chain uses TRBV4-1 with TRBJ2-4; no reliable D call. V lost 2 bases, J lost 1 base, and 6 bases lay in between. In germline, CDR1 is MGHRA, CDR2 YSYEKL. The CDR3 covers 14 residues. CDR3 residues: CASSQPTAKNIQYF. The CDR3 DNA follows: TGCGCCAGCAGCCAACCGACCGCCAAAAACATTCAGTACTTC.

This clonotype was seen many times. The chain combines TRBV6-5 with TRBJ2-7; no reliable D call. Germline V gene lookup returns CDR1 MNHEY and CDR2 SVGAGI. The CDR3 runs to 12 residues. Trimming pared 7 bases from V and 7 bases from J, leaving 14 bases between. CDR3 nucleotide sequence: TGTGCCAGCACCGACCTCTCCGGGGAGCAGTACTTC. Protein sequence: CASTDLSGEQYF.

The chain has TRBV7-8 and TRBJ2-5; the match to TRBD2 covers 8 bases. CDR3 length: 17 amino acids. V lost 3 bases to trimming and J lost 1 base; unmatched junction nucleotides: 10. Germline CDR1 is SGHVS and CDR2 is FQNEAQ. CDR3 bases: TGTGCCAGCAGCTTCTCCCTTGCTAGCGGGTCCCAAGAGACCCAGTACTTC. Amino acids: CASSFSLASGSQETQYF.

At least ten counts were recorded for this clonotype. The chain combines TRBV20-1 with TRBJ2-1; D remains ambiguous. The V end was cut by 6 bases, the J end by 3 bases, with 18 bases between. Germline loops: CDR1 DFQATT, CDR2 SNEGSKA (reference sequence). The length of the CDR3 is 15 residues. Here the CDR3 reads CSATKAVALYNEQFF. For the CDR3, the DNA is TGCAGTGCAACTAAGGCGGTAGCCCTCTACAATGAGCAGTTCTTC.

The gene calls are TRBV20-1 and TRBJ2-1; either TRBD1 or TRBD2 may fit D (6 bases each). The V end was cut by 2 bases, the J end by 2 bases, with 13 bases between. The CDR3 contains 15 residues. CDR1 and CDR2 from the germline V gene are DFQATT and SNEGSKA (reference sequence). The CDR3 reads CSARRGDPTYNEQFF. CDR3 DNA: TGCAGTGCTAGAAGGGGGGACCCCACCTACAATGAGCAGTTCTTC.

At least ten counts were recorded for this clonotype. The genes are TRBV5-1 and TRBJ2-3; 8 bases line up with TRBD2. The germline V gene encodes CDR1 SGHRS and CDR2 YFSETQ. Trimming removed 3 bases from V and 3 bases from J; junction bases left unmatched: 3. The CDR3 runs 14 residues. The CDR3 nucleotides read TGCGCCAGCAGCTCGACTAGCGAGACAGATACGCAGTATTTT. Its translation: CASSSTSETDTQYF.

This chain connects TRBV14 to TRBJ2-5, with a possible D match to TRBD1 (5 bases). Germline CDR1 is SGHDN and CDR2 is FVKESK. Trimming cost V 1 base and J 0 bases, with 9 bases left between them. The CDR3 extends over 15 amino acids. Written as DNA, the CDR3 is TGTGCCAGCAGCCAAGTCGCAGGGTACCAAGAGACCCAGTACTTC. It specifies CASSQVAGYQETQYF.

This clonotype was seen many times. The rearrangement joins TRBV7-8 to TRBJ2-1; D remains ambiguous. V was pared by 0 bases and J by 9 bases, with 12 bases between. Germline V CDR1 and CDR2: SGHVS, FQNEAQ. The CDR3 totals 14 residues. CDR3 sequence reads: CASSLAPLGAEQFF. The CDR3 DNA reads TGTGCCAGCAGCTTAGCCCCCCTAGGAGCTGAGCAGTTCTTC.

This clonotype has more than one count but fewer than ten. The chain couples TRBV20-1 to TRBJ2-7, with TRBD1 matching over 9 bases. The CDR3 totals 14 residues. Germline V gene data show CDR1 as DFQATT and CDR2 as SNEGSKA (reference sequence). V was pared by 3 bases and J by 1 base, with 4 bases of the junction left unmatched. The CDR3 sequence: CSASGGTGSYEQYF. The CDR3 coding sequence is TGCAGTGCTAGCGGCGGGACAGGGTCCTACGAGCAGTACTTC.

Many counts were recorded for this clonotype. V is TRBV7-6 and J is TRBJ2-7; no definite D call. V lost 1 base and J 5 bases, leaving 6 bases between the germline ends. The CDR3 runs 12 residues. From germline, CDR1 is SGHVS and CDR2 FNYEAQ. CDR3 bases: TGTGCCAGCAGCTTAGGGGCGGACGAGCAGTACTTC. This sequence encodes CASSLGADEQYF.